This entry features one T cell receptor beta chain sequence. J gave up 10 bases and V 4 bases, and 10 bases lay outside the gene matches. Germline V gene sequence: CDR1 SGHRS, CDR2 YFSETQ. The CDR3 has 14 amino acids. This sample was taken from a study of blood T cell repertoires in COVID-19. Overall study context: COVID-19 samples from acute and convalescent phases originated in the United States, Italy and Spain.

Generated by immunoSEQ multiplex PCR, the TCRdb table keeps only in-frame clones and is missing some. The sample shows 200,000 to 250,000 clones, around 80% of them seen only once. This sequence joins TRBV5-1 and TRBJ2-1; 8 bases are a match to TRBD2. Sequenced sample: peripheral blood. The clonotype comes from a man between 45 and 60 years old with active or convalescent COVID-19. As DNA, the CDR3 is TGCGCCAGCAGCCGGGGGGGTGGACCGGCGGAGCAGTTCTTC. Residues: CASSRGGGPAEQFF.